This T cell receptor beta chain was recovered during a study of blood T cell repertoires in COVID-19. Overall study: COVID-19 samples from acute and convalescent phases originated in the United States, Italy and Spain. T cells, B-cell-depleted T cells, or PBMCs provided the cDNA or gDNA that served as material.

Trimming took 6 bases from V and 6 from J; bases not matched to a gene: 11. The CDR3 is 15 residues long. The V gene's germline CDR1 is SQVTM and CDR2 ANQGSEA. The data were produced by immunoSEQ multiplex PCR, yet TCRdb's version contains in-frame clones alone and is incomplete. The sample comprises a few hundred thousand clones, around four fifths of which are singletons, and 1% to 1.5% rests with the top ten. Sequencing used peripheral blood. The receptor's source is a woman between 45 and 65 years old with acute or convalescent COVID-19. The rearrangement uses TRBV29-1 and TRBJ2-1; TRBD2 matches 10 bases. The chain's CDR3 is CSVPIAGGPINEQFF. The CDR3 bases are TGCAGCGTCCCCATAGCGGGAGGCCCCATCAATGAGCAGTTCTTC.